There are many counts of the clone carrying this TCR beta chain. Antigen: not known. Generated by immunoSEQ multiplex PCR, the TCRdb table keeps only in-frame clones and is missing some. The sample includes some 23,000 clones, none of them occurring once. The sample originates from a study of T cells after posttransplantation cyclophosphamide. A marrow graft followed busulfan-fludarabine conditioning, with cyclophosphamide on days +3 and +4. Study results and caveats: Donor CD8+ memory clones often dominated recipient blood repertoires at later times. Recipient CMV seropositivity and CMV reactivation strongly tracked TRB clonality. Blood and skin or GI T cell repertoires showed limited TRB overlap.

Germline CDR1 is SGHDT and CDR2 is YYEEEE. The CDR3 has 15 residues. V was pared by 0 bases and J by 2 bases, with 3 bases of the junction left unmatched. Sequences were derived from PBMCs, sampled after allogeneic stem cell transplant with posttransplant cyclophosphamide. The receptor was derived from a male patient in his late teens or twenties who received an allogeneic stem cell transplant from a related donor, was CMV-positive, and had no GVHD. Some T cells may have originated in the graft donor. The chain has TRBV5-6 and TRBJ2-7; TRBD2 agrees at 9 bases. The CDR3 protein is CASSLGPSGAYEQYF. In DNA, the CDR3 is TGTGCCAGCAGCTTGGGTCCTAGCGGGGCCTACGAGCAGTACTTC. Combining the CDR3 with reference TRBV5-6 and TRBJ2-7 gives the whole variable domain DAGVTQSPTHLIKTRGQQVTLRCSPKSGHDTVSWYQQALGQGPQFIFQYYEEEERQRGNFPDRFSGHQFPNYSSELNVNALLLGDSALYLCASSLGPSGAYEQYFGPGTRLTVT.